The TCR beta chain described here comes from a study of OX40 agonist ivuxolimab in advanced cancers. The study's findings and limits: Both blood CD4+ and CD8+ T cells showed clonal growth by week 6 at 0.1 to 3.0 mg/kg.

Assay: immunoSEQ multiplex PCR; the TCRdb copy retains only in-frame clones and omits some. The sample contains 85,000 to 90,000 clones, more than 70% of which appear only once. This clone came up once. Its cognate antigen is unknown. With baseline, cycle 4 day 1, and cycle 7 day 1 as timepoints, blood was sampled. From germline, CDR1 is SNHLY and CDR2 FYNNEI. The V end was cut by 2 bases, the J end by 0 bases, with 5 bases between. The CDR3 contains 14 residues. The chain is built from TRBV2 and TRBJ2-1, with D unclear. This TCR was sampled from an adult with an advanced solid tumor such as melanoma, head and neck, liver or kidney cancer. The sample was CD4+ or CD8+ T cells sorted from blood, taken in a trial of the OX40 agonist ivuxolimab. The CDR3 loop is CASSERVSYNEQFF. DNA for the CDR3: TGTGCCAGCAGTGAAAGGGTCTCCTACAATGAGCAGTTCTTC.